A single sample gave rise to the 32 T cell receptor beta chains below, sequenced in a study of patients and donors after allogeneic stem cell transplantation. MiXCR, applied by TCRdb to the RT-PCR reads, yields one record per CDR3 protein. The repertoire consists of approximately 150,000 distinct CDR3 sequences, with about 32% occurring once and the leading ten covering 3.2%. The sample was blood, either unsorted or a sorted T cell fraction (not recorded which). These receptors originate from a human donor who was either an allogeneic HSCT recipient or a stem cell or donor lymphocyte infusion donor (not recorded which). It is not recorded whose cells these are; they may come from a transplant donor.

A few counts support this clonotype. The CDR3 DNA sequence: TGTGCCAGCAGTTTATCGGGACAGGGATATAGCAATCAGCCCCAGCATTTT. Protein: CASSLSGQGYSNQPQHF. The V and J genes are TRBV27 and TRBJ1-5, with 9 bases identical to TRBD1. The CDR3 spans 17 residues. Germline lookup yields CDR1 MNHEY and CDR2 SMNVEV (reference sequence). V was pared by 0 bases and J by 0 bases, with 3 bases of the junction left unmatched.

This clonotype was counted at least ten times. The chain couples TRBV24-1 to TRBJ1-6; 9 positions match TRBD1. This CDR3 has 18 residues. Germline loops: CDR1 KGHDR, CDR2 SFDVKD. V lost 0 bases, J lost 8 bases, and 10 bases stayed unmatched. CDR3 loop: CATSDLPLGTGNDSPLHF. The CDR3 region has the DNA TGTGCCACCAGTGATTTGCCGTTGGGGACAGGGAATGATTCACCCCTCCACTTT.

This clonotype turned up a few times. This chain links TRBV5-5 with TRBJ2-2, with TRBD1 matching 8 bases. CDR1 and CDR2 (germline): SGHKS, YYEKEE (reference sequence). V was pared by 4 bases and J by 7 bases, with 15 bases of the junction left unmatched. This CDR3 contains 17 residues. This chain's CDR3 is CASSRHESGGENGELFF. The CDR3 nucleotides are TGTGCCAGCAGCCGCCACGAGTCAGGGGGCGAGAACGGGGAGCTGTTTTTT. The full variable domain, in which reference TRBV5-5 and TRBJ2-2 provide the parts outside the CDR3, is DAGVTQSPTHLIKTRGQQVTLRCSPISGHKSVSWYQQVLGQGPQFIFQYYEKEERGRGNFPDRFSARQFPNYSSELNVNALLLGDSALYLCASSRHESGGENGELFFGEGSRLTVL.

This clonotype was detected a few times. The CDR3 coding sequence is TGTGCCAGCAGTTTCAGGGGGCAGGTTTCACCCCTCCACTTT. It is translated as CASSFRGQVSPLHF. The chain uses TRBV28 and TRBJ1-6; the match to TRBD1 covers 8 bases. Germline CDR1 reads MDHEN; CDR2 reads SYDVKM. This CDR3 contains 14 residues. V gave up 3 bases and J gave up 9 bases; unmatched junction bases: 4.

The J gene is TRBJ2-3, the V gene TRBV25-1; the match to TRBD2 covers 8 bases. Germline lookup yields CDR1 MGHDK and CDR2 SYGVNS. J was trimmed by 7 bases and V by 7 bases; bases with no gene match: 10. There are 14 residues in the CDR3. CDR3: CASTTGLEHYTQYF. The DNA for the CDR3 is TGTGCCAGCACTACGGGACTAGAACATTATACGCAGTATTTT.

The rearrangement joins TRBV5-1 to TRBJ2-7; D is ambiguous. Germline CDR1 and CDR2: SGHRS and YFSETQ. Trimming removed 0 bases at V and 4 bases at J, with 8 bases between. This CDR3 is 13 amino acids long. DNA of the CDR3: TGCGCCAGCAGCTTGGGTAGACGATACGAGCAGTACTTC. It translates to CASSLGRRYEQYF.

V usage is TRBV12-3 or TRBV12-4 and J usage is TRBJ2-1; D possibly corresponds to TRBD2 (6 bases). The V end was cut by 8 bases, the J end by 2 bases, with 10 bases between. CDR3 length: 13 amino acids. The CDR3 sequence is CASWTTTYNEQFF. DNA of the CDR3: TGTGCCAGCTGGACTACCACCTACAATGAGCAGTTCTTC.

This chain uses TRBV7-6 with TRBJ2-3; 9 bases line up with TRBD1. CDR3 length: 17 amino acids. Trimming cost V 5 bases and J 4 bases; bases outside gene matches: 13. Germline loops: CDR1 SGHVS, CDR2 FNYEAQ. The CDR3 here is CASSHRQGVIMADTQYF. CDR3 coding DNA: TGTGCCAGCAGCCATCGACAGGGGGTAATCATGGCAGATACGCAGTATTTT.

The chain has TRBV20-1 and TRBJ1-6; TRBD1 agrees at 9 bases. CDR3 length equals 15 residues. The junction had 9 bases not matched to a gene; V was cut back by 3 bases and J by 9 bases. In germline, CDR1 is DFQATT, CDR2 SNEGSKA (reference sequence). The CDR3 here is CSARMGGQGVSPLHF. CDR3 in DNA: TGCAGTGCTAGGATGGGGGGACAGGGCGTTTCACCCCTCCACTTT.

The chain combines TRBV9 with TRBJ1-2, with 7 bases lining up with TRBD1. Germline values: CDR1 SGDLS, CDR2 YYNGEE. V shed 3 bases and J 4 bases; nucleotides not matched to a gene: 12. The CDR3 runs 16 residues. The CDR3 loop reads CASSARQGFKGYGYTF. The CDR3 bases are TGTGCCAGCAGCGCAAGACAGGGTTTTAAGGGCTATGGCTACACCTTC.

This clonotype was counted between two and nine times. This chain uses TRBV15 with TRBJ2-7; D gene ambiguous. Trimming removed 6 bases from V and 4 bases from J, with 13 bases in between. The CDR3 extends over 13 amino acids. CDR1 is LNHNV, CDR2 YYDKDF, per germline (reference sequence). CDR3 loop: CATSEFPDYEQYF. Written as DNA, the CDR3 is TGTGCCACCAGTGAATTCCCAGATTACGAGCAGTACTTC.

This clonotype has just a few counts. The chain recombines TRBV7-6 with TRBJ1-2; TRBD1 is a possible D gene (5 bases). CDR1 is SGHVS, CDR2 FNYEAQ, per germline. Trimming shortened V by 6 bases and J by 7 bases, and 21 bases separated the two germline ends. The CDR3 length is 15 residues. The CDR3, as DNA: TGTGCCAGCAGTTCCGCCGGGACCGATTTTGGTGGCTACACCTTC. This encodes CASSSAGTDFGGYTF.

The V call is TRBV21-1, the J call TRBJ1-5; the table's D call of TRBD1 was not tested on the DNA. TRBV21-1 is a pseudogene locus. The CDR3 length is 16 residues. CDR3 sequence: CASSKGDSFFLRPQHF. The CDR3 bases are TGTGCCAGCAGCAAAGGGGACAGCTTCTTTTTGAGGCCCCAGCATTTT.

The gene calls are TRBV28 and TRBJ2-7; D is possibly TRBD1 or TRBD2 (5 bases each). V was pared by 7 bases and J by 5 bases, with 18 bases between. Germline values: CDR1 MDHEN, CDR2 SYDVKM. This CDR3 is built from 14 residues. The CDR3 protein is CASTLGPQLDEQYF. CDR3 DNA sequence: TGTGCCAGCACCCTGGGACCCCAGTTGGACGAGCAGTACTTC.

The sample holds a few counts of this clonotype. The chain uses TRBV12-3 or TRBV12-4 and TRBJ2-3; 7 positions match TRBD1. The trim removed 4 bases at V and 2 bases at J, leaving 3 bases unmatched. This CDR3 spans 14 amino acids. CDR3 in amino acids: CASSWGQPTDTQYF. The CDR3 bases are TGTGCCAGCAGTTGGGGACAGCCCACAGATACGCAGTATTTT.

This clonotype has just a few counts. J is TRBJ1-2 and V is TRBV5-6; D gene unclear. Germline values: CDR1 SGHDT, CDR2 YYEEEE. This CDR3 spans 13 amino acids. The V end lost 0 bases, the J end lost 8 bases, and 11 bases lay between the germline ends. The chain's CDR3 is CASSLGSHLGYTF. Written as DNA, the CDR3 is TGTGCCAGCAGCTTGGGGTCCCACTTGGGCTACACCTTC.

The chain employs TRBV7-9 and TRBJ2-7; the match to TRBD2 covers 7 bases. The junction had 6 bases not matched to a gene; V was cut back by 2 bases and J by 2 bases. Germline CDR1 is SEHNR and CDR2 is FQNEAQ (reference sequence). The CDR3 extends over 15 amino acids. In DNA, the CDR3 is TGTGCCAGCAGCTTACGGCGGGAGCGGGCCTACGAGCAGTACTTC. Encoded protein: CASSLRRERAYEQYF.

The J gene is TRBJ2-1, the V gene TRBV6-2 or TRBV6-3; possibly TRBD2 for D (5 bases). V lost 8 bases and J 6 bases, leaving 11 bases between the germline ends. The germline gives CDR1 MNHEY, CDR2 SVGEGT. This CDR3 comprises 12 residues. In DNA, the CDR3 is TGTGCCAGCTCCCTGCTAGCCAATGAGCAGTTCTTC. This codes for CASSLLANEQFF.

This sequence joins TRBV18 and TRBJ2-5; D is unclear. Per the germline V gene, CDR1 is KGHSH and CDR2 is LQKENI. The ends were cut back, 5 bases at V and 0 bases at J, with 7 bases in the middle. The CDR3 sequence is 13 residues long. The CDR3, as DNA: TGTGCCAGCTCAGTTTATAACCAAGAGACCCAGTACTTC. As protein: CASSVYNQETQYF.

The sample holds a few counts of this clonotype. J is TRBJ2-7 and V is TRBV5-1; tentatively, D is TRBD1 (6 bases). This CDR3 contains 13 residues. V lost 4 bases, J lost 4 bases, and 12 bases lay in between. From germline, CDR1 is SGHRS and CDR2 YFSETQ. DNA of the CDR3: TGCGCCAGCAGCGAAGGGACATCTTACGAGCAGTACTTC. It specifies CASSEGTSYEQYF.

This sequence joins TRBV10-3 and TRBJ1-2; no clear D gene. Trimming removed 6 bases at V and 1 base at J, with 12 bases between. This CDR3 has 14 amino acids. The germline CDR1 and CDR2 sequences are ENHRY and SYGVKD. CDR3 sequence (DNA): TGTGCCATCAGAGAGGGAGGCCATAACTATGGCTACACCTTC. It translates to CAIREGGHNYGYTF.

The rearrangement joins TRBV6-6 to TRBJ2-7, with 8 bases fitting TRBD1. Germline V CDR1 and CDR2: MNHNY, SVGAGI (reference sequence). V shed 5 bases, J shed 6 bases, and the junction held 3 bases outside the gene matches. There are 12 residues in the CDR3. CDR3 protein: CASSPTGGEQYF. CDR3 DNA: TGTGCCAGCAGTCCCACAGGGGGCGAGCAGTACTTC.

The CDR3 here is CASSELSRGWGTEAFF. DNA for the CDR3: TGTGCCAGCAGTGAATTATCGAGGGGATGGGGCACTGAAGCTTTCTTT. The chain joins TRBV25-1 to TRBJ1-1; D perhaps matches TRBD1 (5 bases). The CDR3 totals 16 residues. Germline V lookup: CDR1 MGHDK, CDR2 SYGVNS. Trimming cost V 1 base and J 4 bases, with 16 bases left between them. Full variable domain (rest looked up from reference TRBV25-1 and TRBJ1-1): EADIYQTPRYLVIGTGKKITLECSQTMGHDKMYWYQQDPGMELHLIHYSYGVNSTEKGDLSSESTVSRIRTEHFPLTLESARPSHTSQYLCASSELSRGWGTEAFFGQGTRLTVV.

This clonotype was seen a handful of times. CDR3 in DNA: TGTGCCAGCAGTGGCAGGGGGCGCGGGTGGTACAATGAGCAGTTCTTC. This codes for CASSGRGRGWYNEQFF. The V call is TRBV6-2 or TRBV6-3, the J call TRBJ2-1, with 8 positions matching TRBD1. This CDR3 is built from 16 residues. After removal of 5 bases from V and 4 bases from J, the junction contained 10 bases not matched to a gene. Germline V gives CDR1 MNHEY, CDR2 SVGEGT.

This clonotype was detected only a few times. The genes are TRBV29-1 and TRBJ2-2; 7 bases match TRBD1. CDR1 and CDR2 from the germline V gene are SQVTM and ANQGSEA. This CDR3 is built from 13 residues. After removal of 3 bases from V and 3 bases from J, the junction contained 1 base not matched to a gene. For the CDR3, the DNA is TGCAGCGTTGAGACAGGGTACACCGGGGAGCTGTTTTTT. Residues: CSVETGYTGELFF.

The chain links TRBV10-1 to TRBJ2-7; TRBD2 aligns across 10 bases. The V gene's germline CDR1 is WNHNN and CDR2 SYGVQD (reference sequence). V dropped 5 bases and J dropped 5; count of bases not matched to a gene: 6. The CDR3 is 14 amino acids. For the CDR3, the DNA is TGCGCCAGCAGTTCTAGCGGGAGCCGGGACGAGCAGTACTTC. As protein: CASSSSGSRDEQYF.

The V and J genes are TRBV4-3 and TRBJ2-7; 7 nucleotides match TRBD2. The germline gives CDR1 LGHNA, CDR2 YSLEER. V lost 2 bases, J lost 6 bases, and 7 bases stayed unmatched. This CDR3 region has 14 residues. The CDR3 bases are TGCGCCAGCAGCCAAATACTAGCGAAACGCGAGCAGTACTTC. As protein: CASSQILAKREQYF.

The V call is TRBV7-9, the J call TRBJ2-7; D may be TRBD1 or TRBD2 (5 bases each). CDR1 and CDR2 (germline): SEHNR, FQNEAQ (reference sequence). The CDR3 is made up of 14 amino acids. V shed 3 bases and J shed 5 bases, with 14 bases lying between them. CDR3 nucleotide sequence: TGTGCCAGCAGCTTTGGGGGACCACGCCACGAGCAGTACTTC. Protein: CASSFGGPRHEQYF. The entire variable domain, with the rest obtained from reference TRBV7-9 and TRBJ2-7, is as follows: DTGVSQNPRHKITKRGQNVTFRCDPISEHNRLYWYRQTLGQGPEFLTYFQNEAQLEKSRLLSDRFSAERPKGSFSTLEIQRTEQGDSAMYLCASSFGGPRHEQYFGPGTRLTVT.

The sample holds a few counts of this clonotype. The V and J genes are TRBV5-1 and TRBJ2-2, with D hard to call. Trimming removed 3 bases from V and 3 bases from J, with 9 bases in between. CDR1 and CDR2 from the germline V gene are SGHRS and YFSETQ. The CDR3 runs 14 residues. The CDR3 loop reads CASSSPPHTGELFF. The CDR3 DNA reads TGCGCCAGCAGCTCGCCCCCCCACACCGGGGAGCTGTTTTTT.

J is TRBJ1-2 and V is TRBV24-1; TRBD1 aligns across 7 bases. The CDR3 consists of 17 residues. With 5 bases clipped from V and 0 bases from J, the junction kept 11 bases outside the gene matches. Looked up from germline, CDR1 is KGHDR and CDR2 is SFDVKD. This CDR3 reads CATSVPAGGSPNYGYTF. The CDR3 coding sequence is TGTGCCACCAGTGTTCCGGCAGGGGGATCCCCTAACTATGGCTACACCTTC.

This clonotype was counted between two and nine times. V gene TRBV6-5 combines with J gene TRBJ2-1, with 7 bases matching TRBD2. J lost 2 bases, V lost 3 bases, and 7 bases had no gene match. Germline V gives CDR1 MNHEY, CDR2 SVGAGI. The CDR3 is 16 residues long. The CDR3, as DNA: TGTGCCAGCAGTTATCTGGGACTAAGCCCCTACAATGAGCAGTTCTTC. It specifies CASSYLGLSPYNEQFF.

V is TRBV12-3 or TRBV12-4 and J is TRBJ1-1; no clear D gene. Trimming shortened V by 6 bases and J by 0 bases, and 8 bases separated the two germline ends. This CDR3 has 13 amino acids. The CDR3 bases are TGTGCCAGCAGAAGAGTTCTGAACACTGAAGCTTTCTTT. Translation: CASRRVLNTEAFF.